This T cell receptor beta chain was obtained from a study of siplizumab effects on memory and regulatory T cells (dated by TCRdb to the late 2010s). General notes on the study: The study examined how the anti-CD2 antibody siplizumab affects alloreactive T-cell subsets in allogeneic mixed lymphocyte reactions built from human PBMCs.

The CDR3 numbers 11 residues from cysteine through phenylalanine. Only the CDR3 DNA is retained, 33 bases long and in frame from the first base. The germline V gene (reference sequence) yields MNHEY for CDR1 and SMNVEV for CDR2. Trimming at the junction amounts to 7 bases on V and 3 bases on J, and the germline ends lie 6 bases apart. Here is what the overall study found, with its caveats: Unstimulated naive T cells appeared to be more diverse than memory T cells, and naive cells seemed to make a substantial contribution to the alloresponse. Whether proliferating Tregs from siplizumab cultures actually had suppressive function was not functionally confirmed. Siplizumab significantly reduced the cumulative frequency of alloreactive sequences traceable to unstimulated CD4+ memory T cells. Among mappable alloreactive CD4+ clones, an average Treg-derived fraction of about 70% was observed with siplizumab, compared with 25% to 30% in control reactions. Because sequences at frequencies below about 10^-5 were poorly captured, only a minor fraction of alloreactive clones could be mapped back to unstimulated subsets. A naive or memory phenotype could not be assigned to roughly 75-97% of proliferating CD4+ or CD8+ clones.

Library construction relied on the immunoSEQ multiplex PCR assay. Each sample had 85,000 to 100,000 TCR templates assayed by the deep sequencing platform. Genomic DNA extracted from sorted T cells was the material used for TCRbeta CDR3 sequencing. On the authors' methods: The R programming language was used for clonal analysis of TCRbeta CDR3 data. Unstimulated samples were compared with post-reaction CFSE-low samples to define alloreactive CD4+ and CD8+ clones. By matching sequences to the repertoires of sorted unstimulated Treg and non-Treg cells, each alloreactive CD4+ clone was assigned a regulatory or non-regulatory origin. TCRdb took this table from immuneACCESS and kept in-frame rearrangements with V and J called. Such tables lack part of the clones; where checked against another copy, unresolved V genes explain under half of the gap, and the rest is unexplained. That table gives V, J and clone size, and the DNA gave D and trimming. This sample is represented by 100,000 or so clones; around 93% of them were singletons. Around 0.16% of the sample is taken by the ten largest.

TCRbeta CDR3 sequencing was performed on sorted unstimulated T cells and on proliferating T cells recovered from mixed lymphocyte reactions. Fresh whole blood from 9 to 11 HLA-typed healthy donors was used as the source from which PBMCs were isolated. To map where alloreactive clones came from, CD4+ non-regulatory T cells in the unstimulated state were FACS-sorted. For this clone: There is no known antigen for this receptor. Base quality data are lacking; no much larger clone is found one base away.

The sequence is built from TRBV27 and TRBJ1-1; the D gene identity is not certain. This clonotype originated in a human donor in good health. Sequencing was done on a sample of non-Treg CD4+ T cells sorted from blood. This sample's cell subset or site label indicates: FACS-sorted unstimulated CD4+ non-regulatory T cells. In nucleotides, the sequence is TGTGCCAGCAAAGGGTACACTGAAGCTTTCTTT. Its product reads: CASKGYTEAFF.